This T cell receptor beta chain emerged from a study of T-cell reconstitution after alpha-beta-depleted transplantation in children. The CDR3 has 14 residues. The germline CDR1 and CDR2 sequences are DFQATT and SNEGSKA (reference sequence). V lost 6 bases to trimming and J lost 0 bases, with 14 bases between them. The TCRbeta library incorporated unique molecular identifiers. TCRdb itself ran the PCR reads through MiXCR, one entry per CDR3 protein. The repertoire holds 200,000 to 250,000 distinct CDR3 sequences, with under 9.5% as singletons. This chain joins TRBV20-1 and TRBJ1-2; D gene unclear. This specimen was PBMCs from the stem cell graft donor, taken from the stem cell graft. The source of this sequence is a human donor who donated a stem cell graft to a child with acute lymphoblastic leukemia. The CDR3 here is CSARGEHTNYGYTF. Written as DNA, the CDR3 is TGCAGTGCGCGTGGAGAACATACTAACTATGGCTACACCTTC.